The T cell receptor (beta chain) under discussion was sequenced for a study of post-analysis software for immune sequencing data. In the study overall: In terms of disease course, relapsing-remitting, secondary progressive and progressive-relapsing multiple sclerosis were included. Overall study findings and caveats: F measure showed strong co-clustering of same-batch samples. Five or six TRBV segments were significantly more frequent in patients than in controls. TRBV5-6, TRBV5-1 and TRBV20-1 were among these segments. Controls significantly exceeded multiple sclerosis patients in normalized Chao1 diversity.

The TCR beta cDNA libraries carried unique molecular identifiers. Input of roughly 0.9 to 11 million T cells yielded about half a million cDNA molecules. Each CDR3 protein is one row after TCRdb ran MiXCR on the PCR reads. The sample has about 540,000 distinct CDR3 sequences, roughly 34% seen once. V dropped 5 bases and J dropped 4; count of bases not matched to a gene: 11. The CDR3 runs 16 residues. Germline V lookup: CDR1 SEHNR, CDR2 FQNEAQ (reference sequence). This clonotype has just a few counts. Its target is unknown. The sequence came from a girl aged 2-17 years with multiple sclerosis. This chain joins TRBV7-9 and TRBJ1-1; TRBD1 agrees at 9 bases. Source material: blood. The CDR3 sequence: CASSLDRGIGGTEAFF. The CDR3 region has the DNA TGTGCCAGCAGCCTGGACAGGGGAATCGGTGGCACTGAAGCTTTCTTT.